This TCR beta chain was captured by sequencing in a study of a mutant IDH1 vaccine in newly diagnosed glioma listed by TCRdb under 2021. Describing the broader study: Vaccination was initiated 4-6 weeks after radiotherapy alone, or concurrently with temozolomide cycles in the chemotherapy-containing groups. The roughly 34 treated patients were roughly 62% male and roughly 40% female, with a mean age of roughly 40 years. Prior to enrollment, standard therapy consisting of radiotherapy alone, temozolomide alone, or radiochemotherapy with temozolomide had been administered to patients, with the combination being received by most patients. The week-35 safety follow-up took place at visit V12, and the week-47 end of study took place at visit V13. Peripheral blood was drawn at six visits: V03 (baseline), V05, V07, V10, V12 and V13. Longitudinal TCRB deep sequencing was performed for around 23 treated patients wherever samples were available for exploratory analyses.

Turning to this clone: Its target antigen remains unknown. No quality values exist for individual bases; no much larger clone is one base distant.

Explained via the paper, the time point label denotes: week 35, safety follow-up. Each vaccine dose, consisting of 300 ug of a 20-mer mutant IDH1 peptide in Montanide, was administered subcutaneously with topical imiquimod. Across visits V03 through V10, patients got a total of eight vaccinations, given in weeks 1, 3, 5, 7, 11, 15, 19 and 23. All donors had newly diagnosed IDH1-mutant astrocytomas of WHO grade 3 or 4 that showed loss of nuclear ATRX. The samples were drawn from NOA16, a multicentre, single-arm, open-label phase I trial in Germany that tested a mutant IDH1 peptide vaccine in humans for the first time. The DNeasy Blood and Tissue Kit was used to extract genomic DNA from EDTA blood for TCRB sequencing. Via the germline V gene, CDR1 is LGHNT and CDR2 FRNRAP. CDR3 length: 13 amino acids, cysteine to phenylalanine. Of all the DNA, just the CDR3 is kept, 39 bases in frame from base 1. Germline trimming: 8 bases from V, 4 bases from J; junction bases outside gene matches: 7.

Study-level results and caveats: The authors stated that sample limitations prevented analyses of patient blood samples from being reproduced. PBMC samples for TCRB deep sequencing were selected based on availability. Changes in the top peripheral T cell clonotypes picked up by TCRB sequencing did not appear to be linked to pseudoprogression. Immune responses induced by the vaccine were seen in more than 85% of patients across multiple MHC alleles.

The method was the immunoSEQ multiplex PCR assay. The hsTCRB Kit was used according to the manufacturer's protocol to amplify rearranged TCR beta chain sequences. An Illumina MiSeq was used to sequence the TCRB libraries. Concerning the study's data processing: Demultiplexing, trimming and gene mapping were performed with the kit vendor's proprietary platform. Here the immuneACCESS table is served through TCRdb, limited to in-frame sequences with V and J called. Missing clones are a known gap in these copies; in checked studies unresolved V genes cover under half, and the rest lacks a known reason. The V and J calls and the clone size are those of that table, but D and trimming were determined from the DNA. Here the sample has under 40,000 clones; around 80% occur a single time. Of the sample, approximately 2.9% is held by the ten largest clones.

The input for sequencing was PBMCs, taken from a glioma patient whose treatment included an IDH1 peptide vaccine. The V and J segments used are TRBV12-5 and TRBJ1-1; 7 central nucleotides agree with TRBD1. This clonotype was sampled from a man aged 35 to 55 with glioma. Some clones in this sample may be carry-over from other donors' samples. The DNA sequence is TGTGCTAGTTCTACAGGGGTGGGCACTGAAGCTTTCTTT. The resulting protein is CASSTGVGTEAFF.